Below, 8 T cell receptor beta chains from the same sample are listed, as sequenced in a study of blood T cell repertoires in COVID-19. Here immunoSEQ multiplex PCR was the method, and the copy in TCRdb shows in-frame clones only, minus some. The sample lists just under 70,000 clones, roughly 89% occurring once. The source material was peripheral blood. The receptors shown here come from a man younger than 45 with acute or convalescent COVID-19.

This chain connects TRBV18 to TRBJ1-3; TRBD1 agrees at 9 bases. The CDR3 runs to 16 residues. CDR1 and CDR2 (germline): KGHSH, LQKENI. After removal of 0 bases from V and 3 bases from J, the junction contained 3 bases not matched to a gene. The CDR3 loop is CASSPPGQGFGNTIYF. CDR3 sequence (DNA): TGTGCCAGCTCACCACCGGGACAGGGATTTGGAAACACCATATATTTT.

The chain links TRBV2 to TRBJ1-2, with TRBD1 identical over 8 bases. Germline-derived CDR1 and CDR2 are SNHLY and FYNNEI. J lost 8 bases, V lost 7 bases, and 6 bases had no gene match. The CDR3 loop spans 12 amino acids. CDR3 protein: CASTETGEGYTF. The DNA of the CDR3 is TGTGCCAGCACTGAGACAGGGGAAGGCTACACCTTC.

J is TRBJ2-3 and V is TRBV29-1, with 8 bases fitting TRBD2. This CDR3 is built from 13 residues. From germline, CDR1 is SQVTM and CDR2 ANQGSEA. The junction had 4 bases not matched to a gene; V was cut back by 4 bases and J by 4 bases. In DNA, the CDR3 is TGCAGCGTTGTGACTAGCGCCCCAGATACGCAGTATTTT. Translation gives CSVVTSAPDTQYF.

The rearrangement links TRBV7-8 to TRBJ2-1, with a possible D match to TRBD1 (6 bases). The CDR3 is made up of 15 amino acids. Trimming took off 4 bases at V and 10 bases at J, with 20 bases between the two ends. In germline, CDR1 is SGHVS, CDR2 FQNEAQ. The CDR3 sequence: CASSSNLQGIREQFF. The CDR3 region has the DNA TGTGCCAGCAGCTCGAACCTTCAGGGGATTAGGGAGCAGTTCTTC.

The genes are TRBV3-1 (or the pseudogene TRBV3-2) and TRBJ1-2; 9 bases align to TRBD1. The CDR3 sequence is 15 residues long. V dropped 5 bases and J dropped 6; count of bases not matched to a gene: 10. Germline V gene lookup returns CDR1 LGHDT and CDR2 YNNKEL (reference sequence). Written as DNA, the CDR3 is TGTGCCAGCAGCGGGGGAGGGGACAGGGCGAATGGCTACACCTTC. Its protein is CASSGGGDRANGYTF.

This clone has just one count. CDR3 bases: TGTGCCAGCAGGGCGGGGGGTCAGCCCCAGCATTTT. This codes for CASRAGGQPQHF. The chain recombines TRBV27 with TRBJ1-5; a weak D match, TRBD1 (5 bases). Trimming cost V 6 bases and J 6 bases, with 9 bases left between them. CDR3 length: 12 residues. Per the germline V gene, CDR1 is MNHEY and CDR2 is SMNVEV (reference sequence).

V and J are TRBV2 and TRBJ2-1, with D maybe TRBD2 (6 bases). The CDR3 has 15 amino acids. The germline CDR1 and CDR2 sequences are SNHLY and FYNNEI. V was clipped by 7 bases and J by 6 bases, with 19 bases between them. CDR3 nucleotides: TGTGCCAGCAAGGTGGGGGAACTAGCAACCAATGAGCAGTTCTTC. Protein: CASKVGELATNEQFF.

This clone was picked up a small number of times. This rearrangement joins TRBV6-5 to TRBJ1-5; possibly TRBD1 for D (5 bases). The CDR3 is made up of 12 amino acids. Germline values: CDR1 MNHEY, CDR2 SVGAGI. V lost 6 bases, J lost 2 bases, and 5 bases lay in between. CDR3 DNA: TGTGCCAGCAGACAGGGCAATCAGCCCCAGCATTTT. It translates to CASRQGNQPQHF.